This T cell receptor (beta chain) was documented in a study of T-cell reconstitution after alpha-beta-depleted transplantation in children. Study observations and caveats: About two months after transplant, alpha-beta T cells reportedly came from several hundred expanded graft clones.

Trimming took off 6 bases at V and 8 bases at J, with 13 bases between the two ends. This CDR3 region has 12 residues. This clonotype was picked up a small number of times. Its matching antigen is unknown. Preparation of the TCRbeta library used unique molecular identifiers. TCRdb analysed the PCR reads with MiXCR anew, one entry per CDR3 protein. The sample includes 550,000 to 600,000 distinct CDR3 sequences, roughly 23% seen only once; the top ten take 12% to 15%. Specimen: PBMCs, mostly from graft donor cells, collected 360 days after TCRalphabeta/CD19-depleted stem cell transplant. This chain connects TRBV12-3 or TRBV12-4 to TRBJ1-2; D gene ambiguous. This clonotype was obtained from a boy under two years old who had a stem cell transplant for acute myeloid leukemia, so the T cells may come from the graft donor. As DNA, the CDR3 is TGTGCCAGCAGGTCTGGAGGAGGGGGCTACACCTTC. Protein: CASRSGGGGYTF.